The clone carrying this TCR beta chain was observed a single time. Its antigen is unidentified. Profiled with immunoSEQ multiplex PCR; TCRdb holds only in-frame clones, not every one. The table includes over 130,000 clones, more than 80% detected once. J lost 3 bases, V lost 5 bases, and 6 bases had no gene match. The CDR3 covers 14 residues. Germline assignment: CDR1 SGHTA and CDR2 FQGNSA. These data originate in a study of T cell responses to AZD1222 COVID-19 vaccine. Study results and limitations: Researchers report vaccine-associated CD4 TCRs spanning spike, with dominance at 160-218 and 743-854. Recipients of AZD1222 seropositive at baseline numbered only 5 or 6.

Second doses that came at about 4 or about 12 weeks were put together. This receptor was obtained from an adult who received the AZD1222 COVID-19 vaccine. The source material was peripheral blood, sampled 28 days after the second AZD1222 dose. The chain couples TRBV7-2 to TRBJ1-1, with 7 bases aligning to TRBD1. In nucleotides, the CDR3 is TGTGCCAGCAGCCCTCAGACAGGGTACACTGAAGCTTTCTTT. This gives the protein CASSPQTGYTEAFF.